Presented here are 31 T cell receptor beta chains from one specimen sequenced in a study of CD8 T cells in ankylosing spondylitis. TCRdb passed the 5' RACE reads through MiXCR, listing each CDR3 protein once. The sample lists just over 300,000 distinct CDR3 sequences, less than 25% occurring once. Sequenced material: blood, either unsorted or a sorted T cell fraction (not recorded which). The source is a female donor with ankylosing spondylitis or in good health (not recorded which).

The V gene is TRBV6-5, the J gene TRBJ1-5; D may be TRBD1 (5 bases). The CDR3 contains 16 residues. V lost 6 bases and J 7 bases, leaving 22 bases between the germline ends. Germline V gene data show CDR1 as MNHEY and CDR2 as SVGAGI. CDR3 protein: CASSPGPPGRGQPQHF. CDR3 coding DNA: TGTGCCAGCAGCCCTGGGCCCCCAGGGAGGGGACAGCCCCAGCATTTT.

The table lists this clonotype with a few counts. The chain recombines TRBV7-8 with TRBJ2-1; 10 nucleotides match TRBD2. V was pared by 5 bases and J by 6 bases, with 7 bases of the junction left unmatched. The CDR3 covers 15 residues. In germline, CDR1 is SGHVS, CDR2 FQNEAQ. The CDR3 spells CASSAGLAAGNEQFF. CDR3 DNA: TGTGCCAGCAGCGCCGGACTAGCGGCCGGCAATGAGCAGTTCTTC.

The V and J genes are TRBV11-3 and TRBJ2-1; TRBD2 aligns across 12 bases. Losses at the gene ends were 1 base for V and 7 bases for J; bases not matched to a gene: 11. Looked up from germline, CDR1 is SGHNT and CDR2 is YENEEA. The CDR3 has 18 amino acids. The CDR3 protein is CASSLGPGAGLAGNEQFF. The CDR3 region has the DNA TGTGCCAGCAGCTTAGGGCCGGGTGCGGGACTAGCGGGTAATGAGCAGTTCTTC. The full variable domain, completed using reference TRBV11-3 and TRBJ2-1, is EAGVVQSPRYKIIEKKQPVAFWCNPISGHNTLYWYLQNLGQGPELLIRYENEEAVDDSQLPKDRFSAERLKGVDSTLKIQPAELGDSAVYLCASSLGPGAGLAGNEQFFGPGTRLTVL.

The V call is TRBV20-1, the J call TRBJ1-4; D is undetermined. V shed 2 bases and J shed 4 bases, with 5 bases lying between them. The V gene's germline CDR1 is DFQATT and CDR2 SNEGSKA (reference sequence). CDR3 length: 12 residues. The CDR3 DNA follows: TGCAGTGCTAGATGGTTTAATGAAAAACTGTTTTTT. Its protein is CSARWFNEKLFF.

This clonotype has at least ten counts. The CDR3 spells CSLNPGTSGNNEQFF. CDR3 sequence (DNA): TGCAGCCTGAACCCCGGGACTAGCGGAAACAATGAGCAGTTCTTC. V usage is TRBV29-1 and J usage is TRBJ2-1; 11 bases line up with TRBD2. With V trimmed by 8 bases and J by 5 bases, 11 bases remained unmatched. The CDR3 runs 15 residues. Germline V gives CDR1 SQVTM, CDR2 ANQGSEA.

The gene calls are TRBV4-1 and TRBJ1-4; D gene unclear. The CDR3 consists of 19 residues. The V gene's germline CDR1 is MGHRA and CDR2 YSYEKL. With 5 bases removed from V and 1 base from J, the gap between germline ends came to 23 bases. The CDR3 DNA reads TGCGCCAGCAGCGCACGCGCTCTTCTCACCCCTGGAACTAATGAAAAACTGTTTTTT. Translated: CASSARALLTPGTNEKLFF.

This clonotype was seen a handful of times. The chain combines TRBV12-3 or TRBV12-4 with TRBJ1-2; D gene unclear. The CDR3 totals 14 residues. The germline V and J ends were trimmed by 6 bases and 8 bases, with 19 bases remaining between them. CDR3 sequence (DNA): TGTGCCAGCAGGGCTCCGGGCCCAGGATGGGGCTACACCTTC. As protein: CASRAPGPGWGYTF.

There are a few counts of this clonotype. The chain employs TRBV5-1 and TRBJ2-7, with D perhaps matching TRBD1 or TRBD2 (5 bases each). The CDR3 runs 15 residues. The V and J ends lost 4 bases and 0 bases respectively, with 14 bases between them. CDR1 SGHRS and CDR2 YFSETQ come from the germline V gene. The CDR3 DNA follows: TGCGCCAGCAGCGAAGGGACGGCAAGCTCCTACGAGCAGTACTTC. It translates to CASSEGTASSYEQYF.

This clonotype was seen a few times. CDR3 loop: CASSQLALKATQYF. The CDR3, as DNA: TGTGCCAGCTCCCAATTGGCCTTAAAGGCGACCCAGTACTTC. The rearrangement uses TRBV7-2 and TRBJ2-5; the D is unclear. CDR3 length: 14 amino acids. V lost 8 bases and J 7 bases, leaving 20 bases between the germline ends. Germline V gene sequence: CDR1 SGHTA, CDR2 FQGNSA.

The chain employs TRBV20-1 and TRBJ2-7, with TRBD2 identical over 9 bases. The CDR3 runs to 14 residues. With V trimmed by 1 base and J by 6 bases, 7 bases remained unmatched. Germline V gives CDR1 DFQATT, CDR2 SNEGSKA (reference sequence). The CDR3 bases are TGCAGTGCTAGAGGCGGTAGCGGGAGTCGCGAGCAGTACTTC. Translating it yields CSARGGSGSREQYF.

The chain couples TRBV13 to TRBJ2-7, with D perhaps TRBD1 or TRBD2 (5 bases each). The V end lost 6 bases, the J end lost 7 bases, and 13 bases lay between the germline ends. Germline assignment: CDR1 PRHDT and CDR2 FYEKMQ (reference sequence). This CDR3 has 12 amino acids. The CDR3 protein is CASRVRGWEQYF. The CDR3 nucleotides are TGTGCCAGCAGGGTCCGGGGCTGGGAGCAGTACTTC.

This clonotype has only a few counts. The chain couples TRBV9 to TRBJ2-7; 11 bases are shared with TRBD2. The germline CDR1 and CDR2 sequences are SGDLS and YYNGEE. The CDR3 has 14 amino acids. V was pared by 7 bases and J by 4 bases, with 7 bases of the junction left unmatched. The CDR3 spells CASSASGRRYEQYF. The CDR3 DNA reads TGTGCCAGCTCAGCTAGCGGGAGGCGATACGAGCAGTACTTC.

The chain is built from TRBV9 and TRBJ2-3; TRBD2 matches at 10 bases. V lost 4 bases, J lost 5 bases, and 10 bases stayed unmatched. Looked up from germline, CDR1 is SGDLS and CDR2 is YYNGEE. The CDR3 contains 16 residues. The CDR3 region is CASSPLSGGEGDTQYF. The CDR3 DNA reads as TGTGCCAGCAGCCCTCTCAGCGGGGGGGAGGGAGATACGCAGTATTTT. The full variable domain, with the rest looked up from reference TRBV9 and TRBJ2-3, is DSGVTQTPKHLITATGQRVTLRCSPRSGDLSVYWYQQSLDQGLQFLIQYYNGEERAKGNILERFSAQQFPDLHSELNLSSLELGDSALYFCASSPLSGGEGDTQYFGPGTRLTVL.

The chain recombines TRBV28 with TRBJ2-6; D remains ambiguous. The CDR3 has 15 amino acids. The germline gives CDR1 MDHEN, CDR2 SYDVKM. V gave up 3 bases and J gave up 2 bases, with 8 bases separating them. The CDR3 spells CASSFRVTGANVLTF. DNA of the CDR3: TGTGCCAGCAGTTTTAGGGTTACTGGGGCCAACGTCCTGACTTTC.

This clonotype occurred a few times. This chain joins TRBV5-6 and TRBJ2-1, with 7 bases identical to TRBD2. The CDR3 is 16 residues long. V shed 2 bases, J shed 3 bases, and the junction held 8 bases outside the gene matches. The germline gives CDR1 SGHDT, CDR2 YYEEEE. This chain's CDR3 is CASSFLRDYHYNEQFF. For the CDR3, the DNA is TGTGCCAGCAGCTTCCTCCGGGACTACCACTACAATGAGCAGTTCTTC.

This clonotype showed up many times. J is TRBJ2-5 and V is TRBV12-3 or TRBV12-4; 10 nucleotides line up with TRBD2. The CDR3 covers 13 residues. V was pared by 5 bases and J by 7 bases, with 4 bases of the junction left unmatched. CDR3: CASSQAGGVTQYF. The DNA for the CDR3 is TGTGCCAGCAGTCAAGCGGGAGGGGTGACCCAGTACTTC.

This chain links TRBV4-1 with TRBJ2-1; 12 positions match TRBD2. The germline CDR1 and CDR2 sequences are MGHRA and YSYEKL. This CDR3 spans 13 amino acids. V was clipped by 8 bases and J by 10 bases; unmatched bases: 6. The CDR3 sequence is CASGGLAGREQFF. The CDR3 region has the DNA TGCGCCAGCGGCGGACTAGCGGGACGAGAGCAGTTCTTC.

In this sample, this clonotype turned up many times. The chain is built from TRBV20-1 and TRBJ2-7; 7 nucleotides match TRBD2. The ends lost 5 bases at V and 3 bases at J; junction bases unmatched: 10. This CDR3 has 14 residues. CDR1 is DFQATT and CDR2 is SNEGSKA in the germline V gene (reference sequence). CDR3 in DNA: TGCAGTGCTCACTCCTCCGGGACTAACTACGAGCAGTACTTC. Translating gives CSAHSSGTNYEQYF.

V gene TRBV28 combines with J gene TRBJ2-3, with TRBD1 matching over 7 bases. The CDR3 is made up of 14 amino acids. The germline CDR1 and CDR2 sequences are MDHEN and SYDVKM. V trimming: 3 bases; J trimming: 5 bases; junction bases outside the gene matches: 5. This CDR3 is CASSLEGGVDTQYF. For the CDR3, the DNA is TGTGCCAGCAGTTTGGAAGGGGGCGTAGATACGCAGTATTTT.

This sequence joins TRBV12-3 or TRBV12-4 and TRBJ1-1; D possibly corresponds to TRBD1 (5 bases). CDR3 length: 17 residues. Between the trimmed V and J ends, which lost 6 bases and 1 base, there was a span of 21 bases. CDR3 bases: TGTGCCAGCAGCAAAATTCCGGGACCTACGAGGAACACTGAAGCTTTCTTT. It translates to CASSKIPGPTRNTEAFF.

This clonotype was observed a few times. The CDR3 region is CASSISILGGDYGYTF. In nucleotides, the CDR3 is TGTGCCAGTAGTATTTCCATCCTCGGCGGTGACTATGGCTACACCTTC. This rearrangement joins TRBV19 to TRBJ1-2; D not resolved. Germline CDR1 and CDR2: LNHDA and SQIVND (reference sequence). The CDR3 contains 16 residues. Trimming left V 3 bases short and J 3 bases short, with 17 bases between.

The chain links TRBV7-6 to TRBJ2-5, with TRBD2 matching over 13 bases. The germline V gene has CDR1 SGHVS and CDR2 FNYEAQ. Losses at the gene ends were 4 bases for V and 2 bases for J; bases not matched to a gene: 4. The CDR3 contains 16 residues. DNA of the CDR3: TGTGCCAGCAGCTCACCGGGACTAGCGGGACAAGAGACCCAGTACTTC. Amino acids: CASSSPGLAGQETQYF.

This clonotype is a singleton in its sample. The rearrangement joins TRBV10-3 to TRBJ2-7; possible D gene TRBD2, 6 bases. CDR1 and CDR2 from the germline V gene are ENHRY and SYGVKD. This CDR3 comprises 15 residues. Between the trimmed V and J ends, which lost 6 bases and 7 bases, there was a span of 22 bases. CDR3 sequence (DNA): TGTGCCATCAGGGGTACGGGAGTAGGGGCCCGAGAGCAGTACTTC. Amino acids: CAIRGTGVGAREQYF.

V and J are TRBV24-1 and TRBJ2-3; 11 nucleotides match TRBD1. This CDR3 region has 15 residues. Germline CDR1 KGHDR, CDR2 SFDVKD. V lost 3 bases to trimming and J lost 5 bases; unmatched junction nucleotides: 3. CDR3 sequence (DNA): TGTGCCACCAGTGATGGGACAGGGGGAGTAGATACGCAGTATTTT. It codes for CATSDGTGGVDTQYF.

The chain recombines TRBV12-5 with TRBJ1-2; 10 nucleotides match TRBD1. CDR1 and CDR2 (germline): LGHNT, FRNRAP. The CDR3 runs 16 residues. V dropped 6 bases and J dropped 4; count of bases not matched to a gene: 11. The CDR3 DNA sequence: TGTGCTAGTGGCTCCCTCCCGGGACAGGGGATCTATGGCTACACCTTC. Translated, it gives CASGSLPGQGIYGYTF.

This clonotype was counted a few times. The chain is built from TRBV20-1 and TRBJ1-3; D is ambiguous. Looked up from germline, CDR1 is DFQATT and CDR2 is SNEGSKA (reference sequence). This CDR3 is built from 16 residues. V lost 0 bases and J lost 1, with 13 bases in between. This CDR3 reads CSAREAGGKSGNTIYF. The CDR3 DNA is TGCAGTGCTAGAGAAGCTGGAGGGAAGTCTGGAAACACCATATATTTT.

This clonotype was seen a handful of times. The chain joins TRBV7-2 to TRBJ2-7; D is undetermined. Germline V gives CDR1 SGHTA, CDR2 FQGNSA. Trimming removed 5 bases at V and 3 bases at J, with 14 bases between. The CDR3 has 14 residues. CDR3 in amino acids: CASSTAVGNYEQYF. The CDR3 bases are TGTGCCAGCAGCACGGCGGTTGGAAACTACGAGCAGTACTTC.

The gene calls are TRBV7-3 and TRBJ2-1, with D unclear. The CDR3 covers 15 residues. V gave up 5 bases and J gave up 1 base, with 12 bases separating them. Germline CDR1 and CDR2: SGHTA and FQGTGA. CDR3 nucleotides: TGTGCCAGCAGCACCCACGAAGTATCCTACAATGAGCAGTTCTTC. This sequence encodes CASSTHEVSYNEQFF.

This clonotype came up many times. CDR3: CASEGGGGNYGYTF. The DNA of the CDR3 is TGTGCCAGCGAGGGGGGAGGGGGGAACTATGGCTACACCTTC. The V call is TRBV11-2, the J call TRBJ1-2; TRBD1 might be the D (6 bases). Germline V lookup: CDR1 SGHAT, CDR2 FQNNGV. The V and J ends lost 8 bases and 2 bases respectively, with 15 bases between them. The CDR3 runs to 14 residues.

This clonotype was recorded a few times. The genes are TRBV7-9 and TRBJ1-2, with TRBD1 matching 9 bases. J gave up 7 bases and V 4 bases, and 4 bases lay outside the gene matches. CDR3 size: 13 residues. CDR1 is SEHNR, CDR2 FQNEAQ, per germline (reference sequence). CDR3 region: CASSSTGGSGYTF. The CDR3 bases are TGTGCCAGCAGCTCAACAGGGGGCTCTGGCTACACCTTC.

The V call is TRBV11-3, the J call TRBJ1-1; D is unclear. CDR1 SGHNT and CDR2 YENEEA come from the germline V gene. Trimming removed 2 bases at V and 1 base at J, with 5 bases between. The CDR3 length is 13 residues. The CDR3 DNA reads as TGTGCCAGCAGCTTATTCCGGAACACTGAAGCTTTCTTT. Encoded protein: CASSLFRNTEAFF.